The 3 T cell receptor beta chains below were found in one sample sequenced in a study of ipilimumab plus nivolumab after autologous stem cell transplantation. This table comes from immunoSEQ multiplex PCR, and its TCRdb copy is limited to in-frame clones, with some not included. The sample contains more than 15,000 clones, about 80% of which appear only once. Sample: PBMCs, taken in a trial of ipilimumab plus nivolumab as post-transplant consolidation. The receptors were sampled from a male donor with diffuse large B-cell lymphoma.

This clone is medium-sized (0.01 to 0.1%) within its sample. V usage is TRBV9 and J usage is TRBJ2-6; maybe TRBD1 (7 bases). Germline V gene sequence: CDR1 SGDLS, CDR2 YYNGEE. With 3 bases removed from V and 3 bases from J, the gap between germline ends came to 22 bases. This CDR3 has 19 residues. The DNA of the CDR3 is TGTGCCAGCAGCGAGGGCCCCCTGGCAGGGGGAGGTGGGGCCAACGTCCTGACTTTC. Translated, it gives CASSEGPLAGGGGANVLTF.

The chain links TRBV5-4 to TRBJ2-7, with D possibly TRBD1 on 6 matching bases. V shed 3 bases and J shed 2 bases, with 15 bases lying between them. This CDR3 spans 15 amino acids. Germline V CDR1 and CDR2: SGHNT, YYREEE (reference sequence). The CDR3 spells CASSSEREGAYEQYF. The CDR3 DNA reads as TGTGCCAGCAGCTCTGAGCGAGAGGGGGCCTACGAGCAGTACTTC.

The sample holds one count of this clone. This CDR3 reads CASSPEFRGRSADTQYF. CDR3 bases: TGTGCCAGCTCACCGGAATTCAGGGGGCGGTCGGCAGATACGCAGTATTTT. This chain uses TRBV18 with TRBJ2-3, with TRBD1 matching 8 bases. The CDR3 runs 17 residues. CDR1 and CDR2 from the germline V gene are KGHSH and LQKENI. J gave up 4 bases and V 3 bases, and 12 bases lay outside the gene matches.